One and the same sample provided the 6 T cell receptor beta chains below, sequenced in a study of blood T cell repertoires in COVID-19. Using immunoSEQ multiplex PCR, the repertoire was profiled, and TCRdb retains in-frame clones only, with some absent. The sample records 200,000 to 250,000 clones, 80% to 85% being singletons. The sequencing input was PBMCs or T cells enriched from blood (not recorded which). Every receptor here comes from a woman aged 40 to 49 who had recovered from COVID-19.

J is TRBJ2-1 and V is TRBV5-1, with 8 bases fitting TRBD1. The CDR3 sequence is 19 residues long. Per germline, CDR1 SGHRS and CDR2 YFSETQ. The J segment lost 0 bases and the V segment lost 0 bases, leaving 11 bases of the junction unmatched. DNA for the CDR3: TGCGCCAGCAGCTTGGCCTTCGGACAGGGACGAAGCTCCTACAATGAGCAGTTCTTC. Protein: CASSLAFGQGRSSYNEQFF.

V is TRBV7-6 and J is TRBJ2-3; D is possibly TRBD2 (5 bases). The CDR3 extends over 16 amino acids. V was trimmed by 6 bases and J by 0 bases, leaving 16 bases between them. CDR1 and CDR2 (germline): SGHVS, FNYEAQ. The DNA for the CDR3 is TGTGCCAGCAGTTTTCGAGCGGAGGTTAGCACAGATACGCAGTATTTT. Encoded protein: CASSFRAEVSTDTQYF. The full variable domain, its missing parts supplied by reference TRBV7-6 and TRBJ2-3, is GAGVSQSPRYKVTKRGQDVALRCDPISGHVSLYWYRQALGQGPEFLTYFNYEAQQDKSGLPNDRFSAERPEGSISTLTIQRTEQRDSAMYRCASSFRAEVSTDTQYFGPGTRLTVL.

V and J are TRBV6-5 and TRBJ2-1; D may be TRBD2 (5 bases). The CDR3 extends over 11 amino acids. V was cut by 4 bases and J by 12 bases, with 10 bases left in between. CDR1 MNHEY and CDR2 SVGAGI come from the germline V gene. CDR3 sequence reads: CASSFSAGQFF. The CDR3, as DNA: TGTGCCAGCAGTTTCTCGGCGGGGCAGTTCTTC.

This clone occurred a few times. The chain recombines TRBV5-1 with TRBJ1-1; D is undetermined. CDR3 length: 14 amino acids. Germline V gives CDR1 SGHRS, CDR2 YFSETQ. The V end was cut by 4 bases, the J end by 1 base, with 11 bases between. The CDR3 protein is CASSLIVANTEAFF. DNA of the CDR3: TGCGCCAGCAGCCTCATAGTAGCGAACACTGAAGCTTTCTTT.

There are a few counts of this clone. The chain is built from TRBV27 and TRBJ2-6, with D tentatively TRBD1 (6 bases). Trimming stripped 10 bases from V and 0 bases from J, with 13 bases between. Germline loops: CDR1 MNHEY, CDR2 SMNVEV (reference sequence). The CDR3 is 15 amino acids. This chain's CDR3 is CATTGFPSGANVLTF. The CDR3 bases are TGTGCCACGACAGGCTTCCCCTCTGGGGCCAACGTCCTGACTTTC.

This chain uses TRBV18 with TRBJ2-7; 8 bases align to TRBD2. CDR3 size: 15 residues. Trimming took 7 bases from V and 5 from J; bases not matched to a gene: 13. Germline lookup yields CDR1 KGHSH and CDR2 LQKENI. The CDR3 DNA is TGTGCCAGCTTTCCTGAAGCGGGAGTGGGGCACGAGCAGTACGTC. Translated, it gives CASFPEAGVGHEQYV.